The clone carrying this TCR beta chain has a count of ten or more. Assay: immunoSEQ multiplex PCR; the TCRdb copy retains only in-frame clones and omits some. In the table there are about 770,000 clones, approximately 77% of which are singletons. This entry is derived from a study of shared clonotypes between healthy human individuals. The CDR3 length is 13 residues. Germline CDR1 is MNHNY and CDR2 is SVGAGI (reference sequence). The V gene end was trimmed by 5 bases and the J gene end by 7 bases; junction bases not matched to a gene: 7. The clonotype originates from a woman in her 30s in good health. Sequences were obtained from memory CD4+ T cells sorted from blood. As to subset: CD45RA-negative fraction. The chain links TRBV6-6 to TRBJ2-5; 7 nucleotides match TRBD1. CDR3 amino acids: CASSLTGDGTQYF. The CDR3 DNA reads as TGTGCCAGCAGTCTCACAGGGGATGGGACCCAGTACTTC.